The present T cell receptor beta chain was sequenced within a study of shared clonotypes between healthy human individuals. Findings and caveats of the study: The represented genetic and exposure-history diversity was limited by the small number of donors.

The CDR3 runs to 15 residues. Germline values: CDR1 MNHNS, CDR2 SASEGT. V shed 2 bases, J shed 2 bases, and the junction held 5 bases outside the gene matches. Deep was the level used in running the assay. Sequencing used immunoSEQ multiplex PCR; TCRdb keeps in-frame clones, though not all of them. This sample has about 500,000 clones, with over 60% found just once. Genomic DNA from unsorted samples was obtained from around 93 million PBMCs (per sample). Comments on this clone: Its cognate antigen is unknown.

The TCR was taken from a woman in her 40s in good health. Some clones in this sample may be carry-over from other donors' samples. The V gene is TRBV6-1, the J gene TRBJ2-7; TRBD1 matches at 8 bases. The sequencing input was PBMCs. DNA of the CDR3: TGTGCCAGCAGTGAATATCCAGGGGGCCCCTACGAGCAGTACTTC. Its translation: CASSEYPGGPYEQYF.